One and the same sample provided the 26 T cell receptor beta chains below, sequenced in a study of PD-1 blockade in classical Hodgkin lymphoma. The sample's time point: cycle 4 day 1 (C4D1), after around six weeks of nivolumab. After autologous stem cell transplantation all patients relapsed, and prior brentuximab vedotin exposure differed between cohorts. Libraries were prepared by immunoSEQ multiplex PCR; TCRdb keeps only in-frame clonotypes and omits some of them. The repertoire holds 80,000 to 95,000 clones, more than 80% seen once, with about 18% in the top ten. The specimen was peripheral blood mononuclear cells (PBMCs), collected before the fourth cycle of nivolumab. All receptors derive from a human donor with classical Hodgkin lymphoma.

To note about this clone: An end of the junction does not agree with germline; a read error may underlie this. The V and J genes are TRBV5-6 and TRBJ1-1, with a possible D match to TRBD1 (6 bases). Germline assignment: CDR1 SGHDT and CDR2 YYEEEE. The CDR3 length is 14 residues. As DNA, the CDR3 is TGTACCAGTTCCCGCGGGGGCGTTTTGACTGAAGCTTTCTTT. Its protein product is CTSSRGGVLTEAFF.

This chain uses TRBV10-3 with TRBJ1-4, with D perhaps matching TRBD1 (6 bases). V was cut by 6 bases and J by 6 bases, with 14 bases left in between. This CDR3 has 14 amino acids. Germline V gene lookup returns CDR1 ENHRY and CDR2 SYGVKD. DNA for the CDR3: TGTGCCATCAGCCTCGGGGGGCGGGATGAAAAACTGTTTTTT. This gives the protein CAISLGGRDEKLFF.

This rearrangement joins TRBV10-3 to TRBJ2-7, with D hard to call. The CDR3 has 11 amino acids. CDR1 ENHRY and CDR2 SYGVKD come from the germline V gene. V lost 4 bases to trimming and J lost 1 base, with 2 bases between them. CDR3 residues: CAISGSYEQYF. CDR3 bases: TGTGCCATCAGTGGGTCCTACGAGCAGTACTTC.

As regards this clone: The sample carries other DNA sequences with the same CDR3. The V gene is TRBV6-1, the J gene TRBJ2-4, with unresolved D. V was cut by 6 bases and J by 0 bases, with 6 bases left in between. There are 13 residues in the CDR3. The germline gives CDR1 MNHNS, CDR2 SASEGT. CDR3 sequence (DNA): TGTGCCAGCAGGGTGCTAGCCAAAAACATTCAGTACTTC. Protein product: CASRVLAKNIQYF.

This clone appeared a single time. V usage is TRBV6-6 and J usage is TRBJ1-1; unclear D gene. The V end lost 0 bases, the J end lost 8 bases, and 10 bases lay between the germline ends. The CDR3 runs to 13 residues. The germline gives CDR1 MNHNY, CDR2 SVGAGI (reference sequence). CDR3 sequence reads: CASSYSLTKEAFF. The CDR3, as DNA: TGTGCCAGCAGTTACTCGTTAACCAAGGAAGCTTTCTTT.

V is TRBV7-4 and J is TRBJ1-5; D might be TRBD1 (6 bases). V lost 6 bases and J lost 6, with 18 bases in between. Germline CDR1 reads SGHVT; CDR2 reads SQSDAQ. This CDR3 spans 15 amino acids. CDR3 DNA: TGTGCCAGCAGGCTAGTCCACAGGGTGGCTCAGCCCCAGCATTTT. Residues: CASRLVHRVAQPQHF.

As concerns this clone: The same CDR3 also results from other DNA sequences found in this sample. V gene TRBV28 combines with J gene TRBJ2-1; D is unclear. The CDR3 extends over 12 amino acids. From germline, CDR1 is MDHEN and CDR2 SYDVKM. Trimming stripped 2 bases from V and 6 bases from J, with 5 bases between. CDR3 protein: CASSLLLNEQFF. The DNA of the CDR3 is TGTGCCAGCAGTTTACTGCTCAATGAGCAGTTCTTC. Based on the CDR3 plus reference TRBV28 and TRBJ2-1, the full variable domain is DVKVTQSSRYLVKRTGEKVFLECVQDMDHENMFWYRQDPGLGLRLIYFSYDVKMKEKGDIPEGYSVSREKKERFSLILESASTNQTSMYLCASSLLLNEQFFGPGTRLTVL.

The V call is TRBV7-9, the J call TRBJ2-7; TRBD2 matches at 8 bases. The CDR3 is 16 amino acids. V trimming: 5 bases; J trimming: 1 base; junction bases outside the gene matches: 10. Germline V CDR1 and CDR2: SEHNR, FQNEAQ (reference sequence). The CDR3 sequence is CASSPQGTSGSYEQYF. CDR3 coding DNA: TGTGCCAGCAGCCCTCAGGGTACTAGCGGATCCTACGAGCAGTACTTC.

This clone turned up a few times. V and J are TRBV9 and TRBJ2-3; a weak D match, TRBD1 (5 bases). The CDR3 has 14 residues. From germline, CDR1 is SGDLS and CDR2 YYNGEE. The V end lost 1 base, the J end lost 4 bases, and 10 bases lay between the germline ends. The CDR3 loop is CASSVSGAPDTQYF. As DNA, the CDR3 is TGTGCCAGCAGCGTAAGTGGGGCCCCAGATACGCAGTATTTT.

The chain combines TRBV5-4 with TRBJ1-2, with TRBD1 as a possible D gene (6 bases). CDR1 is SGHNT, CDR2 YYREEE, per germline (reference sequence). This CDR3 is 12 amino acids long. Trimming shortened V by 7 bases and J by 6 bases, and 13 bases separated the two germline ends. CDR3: CASETGHHGYTF. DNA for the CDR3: TGTGCCAGCGAGACAGGCCATCATGGCTACACCTTC.

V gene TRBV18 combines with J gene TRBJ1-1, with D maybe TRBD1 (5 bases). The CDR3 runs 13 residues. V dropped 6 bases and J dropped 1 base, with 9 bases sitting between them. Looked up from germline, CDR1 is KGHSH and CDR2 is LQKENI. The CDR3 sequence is CASSPGQNTEAFF. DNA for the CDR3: TGTGCCAGCTCTCCCGGACAGAACACTGAAGCTTTCTTT.

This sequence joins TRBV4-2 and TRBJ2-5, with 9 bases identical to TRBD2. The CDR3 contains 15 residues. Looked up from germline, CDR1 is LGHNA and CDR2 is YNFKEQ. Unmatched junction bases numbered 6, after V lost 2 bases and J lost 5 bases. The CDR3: CASSQFGGRDETQYF. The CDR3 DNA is TGTGCCAGCAGCCAATTCGGCGGGAGGGATGAGACCCAGTACTTC.

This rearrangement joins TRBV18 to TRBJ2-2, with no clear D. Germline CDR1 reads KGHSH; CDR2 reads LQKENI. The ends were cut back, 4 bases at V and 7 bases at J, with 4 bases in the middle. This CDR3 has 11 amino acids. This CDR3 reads CASSRDGELFF. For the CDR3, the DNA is TGTGCCAGCTCACGCGACGGGGAGCTGTTTTTT. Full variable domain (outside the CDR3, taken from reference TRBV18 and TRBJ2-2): NAGVMQNPRHLVRRRGQEARLRCSPMKGHSHVYWYRQLPEEGLKFMVYLQKENIIDESGMPKERFSAEFPKEGPSILRIQQVVRGDSAAYFCASSRDGELFFGEGSRLTVL.

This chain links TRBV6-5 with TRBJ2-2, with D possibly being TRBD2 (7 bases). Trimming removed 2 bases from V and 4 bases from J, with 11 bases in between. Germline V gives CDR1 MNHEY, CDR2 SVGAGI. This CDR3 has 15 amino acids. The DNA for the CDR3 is TGTGCCAGCAGTTACGAGGGAGGGGGCACCGGGGAGCTGTTTTTT. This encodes CASSYEGGGTGELFF.

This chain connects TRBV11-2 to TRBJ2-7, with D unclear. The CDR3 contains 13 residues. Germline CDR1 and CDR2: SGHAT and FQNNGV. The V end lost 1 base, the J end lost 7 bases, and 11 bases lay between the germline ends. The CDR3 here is CASSLVVGWEQYF. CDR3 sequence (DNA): TGTGCCAGCAGCTTAGTTGTTGGGTGGGAGCAGTACTTC. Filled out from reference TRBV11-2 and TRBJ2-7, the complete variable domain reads EAGVAQSPRYKIIEKRQSVAFWCNPISGHATLYWYQQILGQGPKLLIQFQNNGVVDDSQLPKDRFSAERLKGVDSTLKIQPAKLEDSAVYLCASSLVVGWEQYFGPGTRLTVT.

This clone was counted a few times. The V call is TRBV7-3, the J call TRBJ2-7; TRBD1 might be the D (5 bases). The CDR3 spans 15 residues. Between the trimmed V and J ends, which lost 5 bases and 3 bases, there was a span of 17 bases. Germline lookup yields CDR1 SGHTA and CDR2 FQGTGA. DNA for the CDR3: TGTGCCAGCAGCCGCGACCTGACAGATGTCTACGAGCAGTACTTC. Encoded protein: CASSRDLTDVYEQYF.

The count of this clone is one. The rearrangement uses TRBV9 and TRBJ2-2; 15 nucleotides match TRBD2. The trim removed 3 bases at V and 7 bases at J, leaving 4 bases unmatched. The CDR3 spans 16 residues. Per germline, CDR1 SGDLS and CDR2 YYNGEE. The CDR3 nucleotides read TGTGCCAGCAGCGGGGGACTAGCGGGAGGTATCGGGGAGCTGTTTTTT. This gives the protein CASSGGLAGGIGELFF. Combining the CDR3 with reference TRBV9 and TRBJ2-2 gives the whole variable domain DSGVTQTPKHLITATGQRVTLRCSPRSGDLSVYWYQQSLDQGLQFLIQYYNGEERAKGNILERFSAQQFPDLHSELNLSSLELGDSALYFCASSGGLAGGIGELFFGEGSRLTVL.

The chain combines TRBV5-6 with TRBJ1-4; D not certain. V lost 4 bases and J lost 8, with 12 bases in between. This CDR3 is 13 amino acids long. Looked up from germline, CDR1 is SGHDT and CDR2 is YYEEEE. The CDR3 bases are TGTGCCAGCAGCGCGTCGTTTGTGGAAAAACTGTTTTTT. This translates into CASSASFVEKLFF.

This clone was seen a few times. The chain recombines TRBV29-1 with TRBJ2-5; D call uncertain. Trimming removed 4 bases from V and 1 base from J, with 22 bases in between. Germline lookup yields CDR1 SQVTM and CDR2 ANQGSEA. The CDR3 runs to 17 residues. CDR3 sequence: CSVVLATAVVGQETQYF. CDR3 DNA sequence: TGCAGCGTTGTCTTGGCTACGGCTGTTGTGGGCCAAGAGACCCAGTACTTC.

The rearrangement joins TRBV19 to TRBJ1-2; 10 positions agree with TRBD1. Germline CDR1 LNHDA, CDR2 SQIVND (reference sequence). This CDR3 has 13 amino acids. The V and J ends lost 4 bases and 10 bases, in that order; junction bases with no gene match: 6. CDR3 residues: CASSTGTGAVYTF. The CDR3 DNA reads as TGTGCCAGTAGTACGGGGACAGGGGCGGTCTACACCTTC.

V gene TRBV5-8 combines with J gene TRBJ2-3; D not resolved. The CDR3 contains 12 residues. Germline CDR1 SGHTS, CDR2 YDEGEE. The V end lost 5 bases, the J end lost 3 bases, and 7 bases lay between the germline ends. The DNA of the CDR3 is TGTGCCAGCAGGGAAGCGACAGATACGCAGTATTTT. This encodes CASREATDTQYF. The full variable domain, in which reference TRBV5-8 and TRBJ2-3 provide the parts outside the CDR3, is EAGVTQSPTHLIKTRGQQATLRCSPISGHTSVYWYQQALGLGLQFLLWYDEGEERNRGNFPPRFSGRQFPNYSSELNVNALELEDSALYLCASREATDTQYFGPGTRLTVL.

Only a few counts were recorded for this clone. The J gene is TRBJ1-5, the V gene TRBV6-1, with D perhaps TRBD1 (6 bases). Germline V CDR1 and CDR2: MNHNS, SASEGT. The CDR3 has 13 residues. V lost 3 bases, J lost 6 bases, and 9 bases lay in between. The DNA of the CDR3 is TGTGCCAGCAGTGACCGAGGGGGTCAGCCCCAGCATTTT. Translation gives CASSDRGGQPQHF.

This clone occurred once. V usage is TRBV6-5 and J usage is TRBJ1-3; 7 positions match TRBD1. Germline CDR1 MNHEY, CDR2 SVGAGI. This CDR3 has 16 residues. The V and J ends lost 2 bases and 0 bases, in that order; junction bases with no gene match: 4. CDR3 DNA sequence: TGTGCCAGCAGTTACGACAGGGTGAGCTCTGGAAACACCATATATTTT. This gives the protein CASSYDRVSSGNTIYF.

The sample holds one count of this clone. Here the CDR3 reads CASRQSGFAGELFF. DNA for the CDR3: TGTGCCAGCAGGCAGTCGGGGTTTGCCGGGGAGCTGTTTTTT. The chain couples TRBV6-5 to TRBJ2-2; D might be TRBD2 (5 bases). Germline values: CDR1 MNHEY, CDR2 SVGAGI. V was shortened by 6 bases and J by 6 bases, with 14 bases between the two germline ends. The CDR3 spans 14 residues.

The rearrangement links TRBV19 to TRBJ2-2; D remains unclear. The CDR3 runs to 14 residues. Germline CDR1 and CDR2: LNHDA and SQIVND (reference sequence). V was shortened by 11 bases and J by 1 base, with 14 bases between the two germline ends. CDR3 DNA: TGTGCCGTGAGGCGCCAGATGAACACCGGGGAGCTGTTTTTT. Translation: CAVRRQMNTGELFF.

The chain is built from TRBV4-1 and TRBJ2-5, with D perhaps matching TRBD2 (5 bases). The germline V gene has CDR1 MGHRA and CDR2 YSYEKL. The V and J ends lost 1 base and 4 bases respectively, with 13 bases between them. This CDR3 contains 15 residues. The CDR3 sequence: CASSQAPSSRETQYF. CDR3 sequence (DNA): TGCGCCAGCAGCCAAGCCCCTAGCAGCCGAGAGACCCAGTACTTC.